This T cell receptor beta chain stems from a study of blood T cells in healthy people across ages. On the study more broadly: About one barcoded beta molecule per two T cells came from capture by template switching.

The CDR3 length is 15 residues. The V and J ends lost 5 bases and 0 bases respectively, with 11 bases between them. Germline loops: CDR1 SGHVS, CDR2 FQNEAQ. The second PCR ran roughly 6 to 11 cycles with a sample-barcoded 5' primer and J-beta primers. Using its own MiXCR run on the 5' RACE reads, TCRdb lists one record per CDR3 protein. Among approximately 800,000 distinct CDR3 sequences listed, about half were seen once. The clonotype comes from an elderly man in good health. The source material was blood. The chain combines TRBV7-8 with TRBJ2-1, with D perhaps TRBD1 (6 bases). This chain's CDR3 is CASSARDTSYNEQFF. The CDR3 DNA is TGTGCCAGCAGCGCCCGGGACACCTCCTACAATGAGCAGTTCTTC.